What follows are 23 T cell receptor beta chains derived from one specimen sequenced in a study of siplizumab effects on memory and regulatory T cells (dated by TCRdb to about 2019). The library was generated by the immunoSEQ multiplex PCR assay. TCRdb took this table from immuneACCESS and kept in-frame rearrangements with V and J called. Such tables lack part of the clones; where checked against another copy, unresolved V genes explain under half of the gap, and the rest is unexplained. The sample table lists about 87,000 clones, 80% to 90% of them with a count of one. The top ten clonotypes cover under 2% of the sample. Sequencing was carried out using Tregs sorted from blood. These receptors came from a human donor in good health.

In its sample, this clone was seen once. This CDR3 is CASSSRVLDNQPQHF. The CDR3 DNA is TGTGCCAGCAGCTCCAGGGTTTTGGACAATCAGCCCCAGCATTTT. The V gene is TRBV7-2, the J gene TRBJ1-5; D might be TRBD1 (5 bases). The CDR3 consists of 15 residues. V was cut by 4 bases and J by 3 bases, with 13 bases left in between. Germline CDR1 reads SGHTA; CDR2 reads FQGNSA.

CDR3 loop: CASSLPSRQGSNLAYEQYF. The CDR3 DNA is TGTGCCAGCAGCTTACCTTCCCGACAGGGTAGCAACTTGGCGTACGAGCAGTACTTC. The V call is TRBV11-2, the J call TRBJ2-7; 7 bases fit TRBD1. Germline-derived CDR1 and CDR2 are SGHAT and FQNNGV. After removal of 2 bases from V and 4 bases from J, the junction contained 20 bases not matched to a gene. The CDR3 covers 19 residues.

This sequence joins TRBV29-1 and TRBJ2-2; no clear D. The germline V gene has CDR1 SQVTM and CDR2 ANQGSEA. CDR3 length equals 12 residues. V lost 5 bases, J lost 1 base, and 5 bases lay in between. CDR3 DNA sequence: TGCAGCGTTCGCGGGAACACCGGGGAGCTGTTTTTT. It codes for CSVRGNTGELFF.

V is TRBV2 and J is TRBJ1-5; 7 bases are shared with TRBD1. Per the germline V gene, CDR1 is SNHLY and CDR2 is FYNNEI. The CDR3 contains 17 residues. CDR3 residues: CVKQRTRGFRSNQPQHF. CDR3 DNA sequence: TGTGTCAAGCAGAGGACCAGGGGGTTCAGAAGCAATCAGCCCCAGCATTTT. Variable domain in full (rest from reference TRBV2 and TRBJ1-5): EPEVTQTPSHQVTQMGQEVILRCVPISNHLYFYWYRQILGQKVEFLVSFYNNEISEKSEIFDDQFSVERPDGSNFTLKIRSTKLEDSAMYFCVKQRTRGFRSNQPQHFGDGTRLSIL.

The chain is built from TRBV27 and TRBJ1-2, with 8 bases fitting TRBD1. CDR1 and CDR2 (germline): MNHEY, SMNVEV (reference sequence). Unmatched junction bases numbered 3, after V lost 4 bases and J lost 8 bases. The CDR3 runs 12 residues. The CDR3 sequence: CASSSAGGGYTF. The CDR3 bases are TGTGCCAGCAGTTCGGCAGGGGGCGGCTACACCTTC.

This sequence joins TRBV11-1 and TRBJ2-3; 11 bases match TRBD2. After removal of 5 bases from V and 5 bases from J, the junction contained 18 bases not matched to a gene. Germline CDR1 and CDR2: SGHAT and FQDESV (reference sequence). The length of the CDR3 is 19 residues. The CDR3 sequence is CASSPMGTSGGAGRDTQYF. CDR3 in DNA: TGTGCCAGCAGCCCCATGGGTACTAGCGGGGGTGCCGGTAGAGATACGCAGTATTTT.

The rearrangement joins TRBV5-6 to TRBJ2-7; 9 bases fit TRBD1. After removal of 7 bases from V and 6 bases from J, the junction contained 8 bases not matched to a gene. CDR3 length equals 13 residues. Germline lookup yields CDR1 SGHDT and CDR2 YYEEEE. CDR3 nucleotide sequence: TGTGCCAGCGCCCGGGACAGGGTCTCCGAGCAGTACTTC. It translates to CASARDRVSEQYF.

This chain uses TRBV18 with TRBJ1-6, with D uncertain. Looked up from germline, CDR1 is KGHSH and CDR2 is LQKENI. The CDR3 totals 13 residues. V gave up 3 bases and J gave up 8 bases, with 8 bases separating them. CDR3 nucleotides: TGTGCCAGCTCACCTTCATTAGATTCACCCCTCCACTTT. Translation: CASSPSLDSPLHF.

This clone was picked up a small number of times. The chain employs TRBV4-3 and TRBJ1-6; tentative D call: TRBD1 (6 bases). CDR3 size: 20 residues. CDR1 and CDR2 (germline): LGHNA, YSLEER. Trimming cost V 4 bases and J 7 bases, with 29 bases left between them. The CDR3 loop is CASSPNLQGSISLQNSPLHF. The DNA of the CDR3 is TGCGCCAGCAGCCCGAATCTACAGGGTTCTATATCCCTACAGAATTCACCCCTCCACTTT.

The chain combines TRBV9 with TRBJ2-7; 9 nucleotides agree with TRBD2. With 0 bases clipped from V and 2 bases from J, the junction kept 3 bases outside the gene matches. Germline V gene data show CDR1 as SGDLS and CDR2 as YYNGEE. There are 15 residues in the CDR3. The CDR3 DNA sequence: TGTGCCAGCAGCGTAGATGGCGGGGGGGCCTACGAGCAGTACTTC. Residues: CASSVDGGGAYEQYF. Together with reference TRBV9 and TRBJ2-7, the CDR3 gives the full variable domain: DSGVTQTPKHLITATGQRVTLRCSPRSGDLSVYWYQQSLDQGLQFLIQYYNGEERAKGNILERFSAQQFPDLHSELNLSSLELGDSALYFCASSVDGGGAYEQYFGPGTRLTVT.

The rearrangement links TRBV4-2 to TRBJ2-5, with 11 bases lining up with TRBD2. J lost 1 base, V lost 4 bases, and 11 bases had no gene match. Germline-derived CDR1 and CDR2 are LGHNA and YNFKEQ. The CDR3 is 18 amino acids. The CDR3 DNA sequence: TGTGCCAGCAGCCGGGCCGGGACTAGCGGAGCCGGCCAAGAGACCCAGTACTTC. It specifies CASSRAGTSGAGQETQYF.

The rearrangement links TRBV7-2 to TRBJ1-1; D gene uncertain. CDR3 length equals 13 residues. The V and J ends lost 4 bases and 0 bases respectively, with 6 bases between them. Germline CDR1 SGHTA, CDR2 FQGNSA. Here the CDR3 DNA reads TGTGCCAGCAGCTCCCAGATGAACACTGAAGCTTTCTTT. Translation gives CASSSQMNTEAFF.

The V gene is TRBV7-9, the J gene TRBJ1-3, with D perhaps TRBD1 (5 bases). V shed 1 base and J shed 9 bases, with 16 bases lying between them. Germline-derived CDR1 and CDR2 are SEHNR and FQNEAQ (reference sequence). The CDR3 contains 15 residues. CDR3 loop: CASSLVATVGSTIYF. In DNA form, the CDR3 reads TGTGCCAGCAGCTTAGTAGCGACAGTTGGATCCACCATATATTTT.

The chain has TRBV4-3 and TRBJ1-1; D not certain. Germline CDR1 and CDR2: LGHNA and YSLEER. The CDR3 loop spans 17 amino acids. Trimming shortened V by 2 bases and J by 1 base, and 17 bases separated the two germline ends. The CDR3 spells CASSQYSFASSNTEAFF. In nucleotides, the CDR3 is TGCGCCAGCAGCCAATATTCCTTCGCAAGCTCGAACACTGAAGCTTTCTTT.

The table lists this clone with a few counts. The chain recombines TRBV19 with TRBJ1-2, with a tentative D call TRBD1 (6 bases). The CDR3 has 11 residues. V was clipped by 6 bases and J by 4 bases, with 6 bases between them. The germline V gene encodes CDR1 LNHDA and CDR2 SQIVND (reference sequence). CDR3 bases: TGTGCCAGTAGACAGGGCTATGGCTACACCTTC. It translates to CASRQGYGYTF.

This sequence joins TRBV20-1 and TRBJ2-3, with a tentative D call TRBD1 (6 bases). This CDR3 contains 11 residues. Germline CDR1 DFQATT, CDR2 SNEGSKA (reference sequence). V shed 3 bases and J shed 11 bases, with 12 bases lying between them. The CDR3 nucleotides read TGCAGTGCTAGTCAACAGGGAATGCAGTATTTT. Translating gives CSASQQGMQYF.

The chain combines TRBV6-4 with TRBJ1-5; a weak D match, TRBD1 (5 bases). The V gene's germline CDR1 is MRHNA and CDR2 SNTAGT. The CDR3 runs 14 residues. V was shortened by 2 bases and J by 2 bases, with 7 bases between the two germline ends. DNA for the CDR3: TGTGCCAGCAGTGACAGGGGAGGCAATCAGCCCCAGCATTTT. Amino acid sequence: CASSDRGGNQPQHF.

The genes are TRBV19 and TRBJ1-4; 9 bases match TRBD1. This CDR3 contains 17 residues. V shed 4 bases and J 0 bases; nucleotides not matched to a gene: 6. Germline V gives CDR1 LNHDA, CDR2 SQIVND (reference sequence). The CDR3: CASSNRGQLATNEKLFF. CDR3 coding DNA: TGTGCCAGTAGTAACAGGGGGCAACTTGCAACTAATGAAAAACTGTTTTTT.

This chain uses TRBV27 with TRBJ2-1, with 8 bases matching TRBD2. The junction had 13 bases not matched to a gene; V was cut back by 6 bases and J by 9 bases. Germline V gene data show CDR1 as MNHEY and CDR2 as SMNVEV (reference sequence). The CDR3 length is 15 residues. CDR3 DNA: TGTGCCAGCAGGTCCGGGGGGGCGGTGAACAGTGAGCAGTTCTTC. Its protein product is CASRSGGAVNSEQFF.

The chain employs TRBV18 and TRBJ2-6, with 8 nucleotides matching TRBD1. The ends lost 3 bases at V and 0 bases at J; junction bases unmatched: 7. The CDR3 is 18 amino acids. Germline V gene lookup returns CDR1 KGHSH and CDR2 LQKENI. CDR3 coding DNA: TGTGCCAGCTCACCGGGACAGGCCTCCGTCTCTGGGGCCAACGTCCTGACTTTC. This sequence encodes CASSPGQASVSGANVLTF.

This clone was detected a few times. The chain employs TRBV18 and TRBJ1-5; no definite D call. This CDR3 is 15 amino acids long. Trimming took 3 bases from V and 0 from J, leaving 9 bases between them. Per germline, CDR1 KGHSH and CDR2 LQKENI. DNA of the CDR3: TGTGCCAGCTCACCGGGCAGTGGTAGCAATCAGCCCCAGCATTTT. Encoded protein: CASSPGSGSNQPQHF.

This clone was recorded once. The rearrangement links TRBV10-2 to TRBJ1-1; no reliable D call. Germline V lookup: CDR1 WSHSY, CDR2 SAAADI. Trimming took 4 bases from V and 7 from J, leaving 10 bases between them. The CDR3 has 12 amino acids. The CDR3 sequence: CASSGGPNEAFF. In DNA, the CDR3 is TGCGCCAGCAGTGGAGGCCCGAATGAAGCTTTCTTT.

The chain is built from TRBV7-9 and TRBJ1-6, with 8 bases fitting TRBD1. The V gene's germline CDR1 is SEHNR and CDR2 FQNEAQ (reference sequence). CDR3 size: 18 residues. With V trimmed by 5 bases and J by 7 bases, 16 bases remained unmatched. CDR3 residues: CASSPQGGLQGRNSPLHF. CDR3 DNA: TGTGCCAGCAGCCCACAGGGGGGCCTACAGGGTCGGAATTCACCCCTCCACTTT.